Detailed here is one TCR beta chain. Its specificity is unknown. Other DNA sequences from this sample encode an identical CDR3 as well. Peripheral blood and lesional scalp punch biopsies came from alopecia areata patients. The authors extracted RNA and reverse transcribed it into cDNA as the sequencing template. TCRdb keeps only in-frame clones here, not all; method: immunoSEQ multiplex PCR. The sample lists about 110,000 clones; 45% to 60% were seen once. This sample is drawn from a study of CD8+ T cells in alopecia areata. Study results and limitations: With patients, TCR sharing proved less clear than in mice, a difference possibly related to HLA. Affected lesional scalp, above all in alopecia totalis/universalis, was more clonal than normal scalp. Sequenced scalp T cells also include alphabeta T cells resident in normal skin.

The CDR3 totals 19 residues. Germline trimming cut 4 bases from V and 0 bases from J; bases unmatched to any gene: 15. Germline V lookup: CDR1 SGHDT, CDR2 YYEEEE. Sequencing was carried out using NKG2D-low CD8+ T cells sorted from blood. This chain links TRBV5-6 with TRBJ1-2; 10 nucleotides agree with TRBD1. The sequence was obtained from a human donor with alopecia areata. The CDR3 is CASSTLVGTGAKTNYGYTF. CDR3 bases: TGTGCCAGCAGCACCCTGGTTGGGACAGGGGCGAAGACTAACTATGGCTACACCTTC. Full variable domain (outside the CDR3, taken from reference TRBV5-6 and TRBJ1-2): DAGVTQSPTHLIKTRGQQVTLRCSPKSGHDTVSWYQQALGQGPQFIFQYYEEEERQRGNFPDRFSGHQFPNYSSELNVNALLLGDSALYLCASSTLVGTGAKTNYGYTFGSGTRLTVV.